This T cell receptor beta chain came from a study of T cells after yellow fever vaccination. Study outcomes and limitations: The booster saw the reappearance of most primary-vaccination clones (roughly 96% CD4, around 88% CD8).

There are a few counts of this clonotype. The antigen remains undetermined. TCR cDNA was made by 5'RACE template switching, adding a universal primer site and UMIs. In TCRdb, the 5' RACE reads were re-called with MiXCR into one record per CDR3 protein. The table includes under 200,000 distinct CDR3 sequences, less than 9% detected once. Germline CDR1 is ENHRY and CDR2 is SYGVKD. The V and J ends lost 6 bases and 3 bases respectively, with 14 bases between them. The CDR3 is made up of 14 amino acids. The clonotype comes from a man between 18 and 35 years old who received the YFV17D yellow fever vaccine. Source: CD4+ T cells sorted from PBMCs, taken around 5 days after the first yellow fever vaccination. The gene calls are TRBV10-3 and TRBJ2-5; either TRBD1 or TRBD2 may fit D (5 bases each). The CDR3 nucleotides are TGTGCCATCAGGAGGGACGTCGCCAAAGAGACCCAGTACTTC. This translates into CAIRRDVAKETQYF.